The rows below give T cell receptor beta chains drawn from one sample of a study of radiotherapy plus CTLA-4 blockade in lung cancer. The method was immunoSEQ multiplex PCR; TCRdb's version includes in-frame clones alone and lacks a portion of them. The sample includes around 82,000 clones, about 79% of them seen just once. Sequences were derived from peripheral blood, sampled from a patient treated with radiotherapy plus ipilimumab. These receptors originate from a human donor with non-small cell lung cancer whose response to radiotherapy plus ipilimumab could not be evaluated. Some clones in this sample may be carry-over from other donors' samples. Each CDR3 is given with its conserved first and last residue. A D gene is named only where the DNA matches it firmly. Expanded clones are given a class, and other clones once, few, many or no size at all.

>NA|TRBJ2-7|TRBV7-2|NA
TGTGCCAGCAGCTTATATGGGACTGCAGAGCAGTACTTC
CASSLYGTAEQYF
>TRBD1|TRBJ2-5|TRBV29-1|NA
TGCAGCGTCCCGGGACAGACACAAGAGACCCAGTACTTC
CSVPGQTQETQYF
>NA|TRBJ1-2|TRBV6-5|NA
TGTGCCAGCAGTGGAGAAGCCTTCAACTATGGCTACACCTTC
CASSGEAFNYGYTF
>TRBD1|TRBJ2-1|TRBV7-2|NA
TGTGCCAGCAGCCTCCCCCGGGACAGGGTAAACAATGAGCAGTTCTTC
CASSLPRDRVNNEQFF
>NA|TRBJ1-3|TRBV5-1|once
TGCGCCAGCAAGAGTCTGGCTGGAAACACCATATATTTT
CASKSLAGNTIYF
>NA|TRBJ1-2|TRBV6-1|NA
TGTGCCAGCAGCCAAGGAGGGGTCGGAGGCTACACCTTC
CASSQGGVGGYTF
>NA|TRBJ2-7|TRBV6-5|NA
TGTGCCAGCAGTTACGGAACTTCGGGAACCTCCTACGAGCAGTACTTC
CASSYGTSGTSYEQYF
>NA|TRBJ2-3|TRBV5-8|NA
TGTGCCAGCAGCTTGGGGGCAATAGATACGCAGTATTTT
CASSLGAIDTQYF
>TRBD2|TRBJ2-1|TRBV4-1|NA
TGCGCCAGCAGCCAAGATAGTGCGAGCGGGGGGGCTTGGAATGAGCAGTTCTTC
CASSQDSASGGAWNEQFF
>NA|TRBJ2-1|TRBV6-5|NA
TGTGCCAGCAGTCCAAGGGGGTCCTACAATGAGCAGTTCTTC
CASSPRGSYNEQFF
>NA|TRBJ2-5|TRBV7-3|NA
TGTGCCAGCAGCTTCGACTGGGGAGGGACCCAGTACTTC
CASSFDWGGTQYF
>TRBD2|TRBJ2-2|TRBV7-2|NA
TGTGCCAGCAGCAAGAGCGGGGGCGCGAACACCGGGGAGCTGTTTTTT
CASSKSGGANTGELFF
>NA|TRBJ2-2|TRBV9|NA
TGTGCCAGCAGCCCCCGACAGCTAAACACCGGGGAGCTGTTTTTT
CASSPRQLNTGELFF
>TRBD2|TRBJ2-3|TRBV7-7|NA
TGTGTTAGCAGCTCGGGACTAGCGGCAGATACGCAGTATTTT
CVSSSGLAADTQYF
>NA|TRBJ2-7|TRBV5-8|NA
TGTGCCAGCAGCTTCGTGCCAGCCTACGAGCAGTACTTC
CASSFVPAYEQYF
>TRBD2|TRBJ2-6|TRBV9|NA
TGTGCCAGCAGCCGGGGGGATACTGGGGCCAACGTCCTGACTTTC
CASSRGDTGANVLTF
>TRBD1|TRBJ2-1|TRBV4-1|few
TGCGCCAGCAGCACTGTCAGGGGGTCGGGTGGCAATGAGCAGTTCTTC
CASSTVRGSGGNEQFF
>NA|TRBJ1-4|TRBV28|NA
TGTGCCAGCCATGGGACTCGAGGTGCAACTAATGAAAAACTGTTTTTT
CASHGTRGATNEKLFF
>TRBD2|TRBJ2-1|TRBV19|NA
TGTGCCAGTAGTGCCCTAGTTGTGCGGGGGGCCTACAATGAGCAGTTCTTC
CASSALVVRGAYNEQFF
>TRBD1|TRBJ1-2|TRBV28|NA
TGTGCCACCCGAGGGGGACAGACTAACTATGGCTACACCTTC
CATRGGQTNYGYTF
>NA|TRBJ1-6|TRBV7-9|NA
TGTGCCAGCAGCTTAGTTAGCGCCAGCTCCTATAATTCACCCCTCCACTTT
CASSLVSASSYNSPLHF
>TRBD1|TRBJ1-5|TRBV27|NA
TGTGCCAGCGGGGACAGTCCCGTTCAAGGGCAGCCCCAGCATTTT
CASGDSPVQGQPQHF
>NA|TRBJ2-3|TRBV19|few
TGTGCCAGTAGTATTAGCGGGCAGGGGTTCACAGATACGCAGTATTTT
CASSISGQGFTDTQYF
>TRBD1|TRBJ1-1|TRBV7-2|NA
TGTGCCAGCAGCGCCAGACAGGGGAACACTGAAGCTTTCTTT
CASSARQGNTEAFF
>NA|TRBJ1-5|TRBV30|NA
TGTGCCTGGAGTGTGGCATCTGGTCAGCCCCAGCATTTT
CAWSVASGQPQHF
>TRBD1|TRBJ1-2|TRBV28|NA
TGTGCCAGCAGTCTCCTCGGACAGGGGGTGAGAGGCTACACCTTC
CASSLLGQGVRGYTF
>NA|TRBJ2-6|TRBV2|NA
TGTGCCAGCAGTCGTAACTCTGGGGCCAACGTCCTGACTTTC
CASSRNSGANVLTF
>NA|TRBJ2-3|TRBV5-1|NA
TGCGCCAGCAGCTTAAAGACTAGTTCTGCAGCAGATACGCAGTATTTT
CASSLKTSSAADTQYF
>NA|TRBJ2-7|TRBV7-9|NA
TGTGCCAGCAGCCCCCCCCTGGCGGGCCTCAGGACGGGGGAGCAGTACTTC
CASSPPLAGLRTGEQYF
>TRBD2|TRBJ2-1|TRBV5-1|NA
TGCGCCAGCAGCTTGGGTGGGACTAGCGGGGGGAAAAATGAGCAGTTCTTC
CASSLGGTSGGKNEQFF
>TRBD1|TRBJ2-5|TRBV19|NA
TGTGCCAGTAGCCGGGACAGGGGCTACCAAGAGACCCAGTACTTC
CASSRDRGYQETQYF
>NA|TRBJ1-2|TRBV11-2|NA
TGTGCCAGCAGCCTAGGCCGGGATGGCTGCACCTTC
CASSLGRDGCTF
>NA|TRBJ1-3|TRBV4-3|NA
TGCGCCAGCAGCCAAGGCAGCGCGGGGCTCGACACCATATATTTT
CASSQGSAGLDTIYF
>NA|TRBJ1-2|TRBV7-2|NA
TGTGCCAGCAGCGCGAGGGGGGGCGCGATCTATGGCTACACCTTC
CASSARGGAIYGYTF
>NA|TRBJ1-2|TRBV7-6|NA
TGTGCCAGCAGCCAATGGAATGGGCCTGCCTATGGCTACACCTTC
CASSQWNGPAYGYTF
>NA|TRBJ1-2|TRBV11-2|NA
TGTGCCAGCAGCTTAGGACAGGAGTTTTATGGCTACACCTTC
CASSLGQEFYGYTF
>NA|TRBJ2-1|TRBV4-2|NA
TGTGCCAGCAGGCAAGCTAGCGACTCCTACAATGAGCAGTTCTTC
CASRQASDSYNEQFF
>NA|TRBJ2-1|TRBV9|NA
TGTGCCAGCAGCTCCCCCTCGGGGCTGGGCGGGGGCCATTACAATGAGCAGTTCTTC
CASSSPSGLGGGHYNEQFF
>NA|TRBJ1-2|TRBV5-1|NA
TGCGCCAGCAGCCACGACAATAACTATGGCTACACCTTC
CASSHDNNYGYTF
>NA|TRBJ1-2|TRBV18|NA
TGTGCCAGCTCACCAGGACTGGACTTTGGCTACACCTTC
CASSPGLDFGYTF
>TRBD1|TRBJ2-7|TRBV18|NA
TGTGCCAGCTCACAACTTCCGGGACAGACCTCCTACGAGCAGTACTTC
CASSQLPGQTSYEQYF
>NA|TRBJ1-2|TRBV9|NA
TGTGCCAGCAGCTCAGGGGCAGGGAGCAGCTACACCTTC
CASSSGAGSSYTF
>TRBD1|TRBJ2-5|TRBV4-1|NA
TGCGCCAGCAGCCAAGGTGACAGGGGCTCCTACGGGCAGTACTTC
CASSQGDRGSYGQYF
>TRBD1|TRBJ1-4|TRBV6-5|NA
TGTGCCAGCAGTTACGGCGGGACAGTGGGCGAAAAACTGTTTTTT
CASSYGGTVGEKLFF
>TRBD1|TRBJ2-2|TRBV28|NA
TGTGCCAGCAACATACAACCGGGACAGGGTTCAGTCACCGGGGAGCTGTTTTTT
CASNIQPGQGSVTGELFF
>TRBD1|TRBJ2-1|TRBV6-5|few
TGTGCCAGCAGGTGGACAGGGGGCAATGAGCAGTTCTTC
CASRWTGGNEQFF
>TRBD2|TRBJ2-1|TRBV5-4|NA
TGTGCCAGCAGCTTGGGGTGGGGGGGATACAATGAGCAGTTCTTC
CASSLGWGGYNEQFF
>NA|TRBJ1-1|TRBV2|NA
TGTGCCAGCAGCGCGATTTCGGACACTGAAGCTTTCTTT
CASSAISDTEAFF